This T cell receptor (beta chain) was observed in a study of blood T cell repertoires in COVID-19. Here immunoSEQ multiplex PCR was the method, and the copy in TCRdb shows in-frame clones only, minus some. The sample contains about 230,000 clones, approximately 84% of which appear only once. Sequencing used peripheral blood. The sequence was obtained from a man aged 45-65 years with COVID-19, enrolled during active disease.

As DNA, the CDR3 is TGCGCCAGCAGCTTGGGTCGGGGTTACACAGATACGCAGTATTTT. Protein sequence: CASSLGRGYTDTQYF. The chain links TRBV5-1 to TRBJ2-3, with a tentative D call TRBD2 (5 bases). The length of the CDR3 is 15 residues. Germline V lookup: CDR1 SGHRS, CDR2 YFSETQ. The V gene lost 0 bases and the J gene lost 2 bases, with 10 bases spanning the gap.